The source of this TCR beta chain is a study of blood T cell repertoires in COVID-19. The wider study: Whether acute or convalescent, the COVID-19 samples came from the United States, Italy and Spain. In each case, the material was cDNA or gDNA derived from T cells, B-cell-depleted T cells, or PBMCs.

The CDR3 loop spans 13 amino acids. The germline gives CDR1 MGHDK, CDR2 SYGVNS. Between the trimmed V and J ends, which lost 6 bases and 6 bases, there was a span of 14 bases. Authors' methods: Amplified reference gene primers provided the basis for estimating nucleated cell counts. Libraries were prepared by immunoSEQ multiplex PCR; TCRdb keeps only in-frame clonotypes and omits some of them. From that table come the V and J calls and clone size; the DNA was used to work out D and trimming. This sample yields fewer than 100,000 clones, of which more than 65% are seen a single time; 8.5% to 14% belongs to the top ten.

The chain combines TRBV25-1 with TRBJ1-1; possible D gene TRBD1, 5 bases. The TCR sequence derives from a man aged 45 to 65 with acute or convalescent COVID-19. Material for sequencing was peripheral blood. For the CDR3, the DNA is TGTGCCAGCAGCGATAGGGGAGGGCCTGAAGCTTTCTTT. Translated: CASSDRGGPEAFF.